The subject of this entry is one T cell receptor (beta chain). Trimming stripped 3 bases from V and 1 base from J, with 9 bases between. The CDR3 is made up of 13 amino acids. The germline V gene has CDR1 DFQATT and CDR2 SNEGSKA (reference sequence). The data were taken from a study of regulatory T cells in long-lasting Graves disease. Time point indicated: persistent/refractory GD, antithyroid drugs over 5 years with positive TRAb. The TCR library used RNA extracted from PBMCs. In building TCR beta libraries, iRepertoire HTBI primers were used together with Arm-PCR of CDR3 regions. TCRdb independently ran MiXCR on the multiplex PCR reads; one entry per CDR3 protein. The sample carries approximately 400,000 distinct CDR3 sequences, about a fifth recorded once.

The rearrangement joins TRBV20-1 to TRBJ2-5; D unresolved. The specimen was peripheral blood mononuclear cells (PBMCs), collected when the disease was refractory, from a patient treated with antithyroid drugs. This sequence was found in a female donor with Graves disease. The CDR3 nucleotides read TGCAGTGCTAGGAGGTCAGTCCAAGAGACCCAGTACTTC. Its protein product is CSARRSVQETQYF.